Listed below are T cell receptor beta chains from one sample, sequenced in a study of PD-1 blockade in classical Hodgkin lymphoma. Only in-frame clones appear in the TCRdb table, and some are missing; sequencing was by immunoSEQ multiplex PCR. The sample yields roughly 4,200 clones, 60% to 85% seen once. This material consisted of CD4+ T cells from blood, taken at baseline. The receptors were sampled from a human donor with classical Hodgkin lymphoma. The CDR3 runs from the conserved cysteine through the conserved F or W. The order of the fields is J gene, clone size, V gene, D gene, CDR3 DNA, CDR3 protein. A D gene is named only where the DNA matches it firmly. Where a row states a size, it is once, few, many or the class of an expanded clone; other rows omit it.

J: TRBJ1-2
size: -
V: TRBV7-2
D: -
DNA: TGTGCCAGCAGCTTGACCGATTATGGCTACACCTTC
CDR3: CASSLTDYGYTF

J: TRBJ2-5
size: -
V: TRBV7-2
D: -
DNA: TGTGCCAGCAGCTCAGGGGTCGGCAAGGTGACCCAGTACTTC
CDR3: CASSSGVGKVTQYF

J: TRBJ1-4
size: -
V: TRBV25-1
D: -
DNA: TGTGCCAGCAGTGACCTACGGGACCATACTAATGAAAAACTGTTTTTT
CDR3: CASSDLRDHTNEKLFF

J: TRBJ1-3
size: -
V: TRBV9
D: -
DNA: TGTGCCAGCAGCGTTCAGACAGTAACCAGCTCTGGAAACACCATATATTTT
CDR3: CASSVQTVTSSGNTIYF

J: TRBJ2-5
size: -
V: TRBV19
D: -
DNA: TGTGCCAGTAGTGCCCTGGGGGACCAAGAGACCCGGTACTTC
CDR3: CASSALGDQETRYF

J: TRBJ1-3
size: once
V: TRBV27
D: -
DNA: TGTGCCAGCAGTCCGCGGGGTCTCTCTGGAAACACCATATATTTT
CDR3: CASSPRGLSGNTIYF

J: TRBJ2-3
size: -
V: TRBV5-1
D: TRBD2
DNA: TGCGCCAGCAGCTTGGACGGGGGGTTAGCAGATACGCAGTATTTT
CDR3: CASSLDGGLADTQYF

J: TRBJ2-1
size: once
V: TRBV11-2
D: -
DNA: TGTGCCAGCAGCTTCCACGGGGCCGTTTCGAACAATGAGCAGTTCTTC
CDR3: CASSFHGAVSNNEQFF

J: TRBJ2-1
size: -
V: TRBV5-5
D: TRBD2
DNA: TGTGCCAGCAGCTTATATGGGCTAGCGGGGGGTTTGTCCTACAATGAGCAGTTCTTC
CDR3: CASSLYGLAGGLSYNEQFF

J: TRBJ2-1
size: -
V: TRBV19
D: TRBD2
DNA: TGTGCCAGCCGGATTGGACTAGCGGTATACAATGAGCAGTTCTTC
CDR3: CASRIGLAVYNEQFF

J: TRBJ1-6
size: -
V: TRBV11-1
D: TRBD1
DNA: TGTGCCAGCAGCCGGGGACAGGCCAATTCACCCCTCCACTTT
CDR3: CASSRGQANSPLHF

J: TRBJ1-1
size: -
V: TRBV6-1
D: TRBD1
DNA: TGTGCCAGCAGTCGACAGGGAAGGGGCAACACTGAAGCTTTCTTT
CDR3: CASSRQGRGNTEAFF

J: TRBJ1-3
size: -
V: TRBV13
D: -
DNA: TGTGCCAGCAGGAGAATCGCACGGGGGACGAACACCATATATTTT
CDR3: CASRRIARGTNTIYF

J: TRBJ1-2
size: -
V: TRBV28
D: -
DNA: TGTGCCAGCAGTTTCACCCCCGAAGGCTACACCTTC
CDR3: CASSFTPEGYTF

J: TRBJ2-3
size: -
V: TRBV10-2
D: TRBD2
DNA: TGCGCCAGCAGTGAGAGTGTACTAGCGGGGGCCCGAGATACGCAGTATTTT
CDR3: CASSESVLAGARDTQYF

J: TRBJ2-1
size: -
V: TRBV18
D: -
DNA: TGTGCCAGCTCACCACCGGTAGTCTATGAGCAGTTCTTC
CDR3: CASSPPVVYEQFF

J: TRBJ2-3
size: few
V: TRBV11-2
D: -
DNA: TGTGCCAGCAGCTTAGATCTTATAACCCGGGATACGCAGTATTTT
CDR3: CASSLDLITRDTQYF

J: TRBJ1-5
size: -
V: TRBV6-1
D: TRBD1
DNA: TGTGCCAGCACCGGGGGGACAGGGCGCCAGCCCCAGCATTTT
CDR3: CASTGGTGRQPQHF

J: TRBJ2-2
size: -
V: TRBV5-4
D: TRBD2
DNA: TGTGCCAGCAGCTTAAGCGGGGGGGCCATCACCGGGGAGCTGTTTTTT
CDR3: CASSLSGGAITGELFF

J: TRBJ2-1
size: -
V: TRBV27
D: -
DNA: TGTGCCAGCAGTGTTGGACAGAGTTGGAATGAGCAGTTCTTC
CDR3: CASSVGQSWNEQFF

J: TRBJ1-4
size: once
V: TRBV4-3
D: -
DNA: TGCGCCAGCAGCCAAGATAGTGGACACGGCGAAAAACTGTTTTTT
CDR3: CASSQDSGHGEKLFF

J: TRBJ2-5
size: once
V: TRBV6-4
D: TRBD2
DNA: TGTGCCAGCAGTGACCGGGCTAGCGGGGAGGAAGAGACCCAGTACTTC
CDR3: CASSDRASGEEETQYF

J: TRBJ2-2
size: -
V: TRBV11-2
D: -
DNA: TGTGCCAGCAGCTTTCGCAGGGGAAGTACCGGGGAGCTGTTTTTT
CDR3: CASSFRRGSTGELFF

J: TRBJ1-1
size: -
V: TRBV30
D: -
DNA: TGTGCCTGGAGTGTACGGGTTTACACTGAAGCTTTCTTT
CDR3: CAWSVRVYTEAFF

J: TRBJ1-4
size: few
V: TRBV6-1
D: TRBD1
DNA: TGTGCCAGCAGTGAGAATCGGGACAGGGGGCTTGAAAAACTGTTTTTT
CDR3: CASSENRDRGLEKLFF

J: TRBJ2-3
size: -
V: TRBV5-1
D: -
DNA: TGCGCCAGCAGCCCCGGAGCCGGTAGCACAGATACGCAGTATTTT
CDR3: CASSPGAGSTDTQYF

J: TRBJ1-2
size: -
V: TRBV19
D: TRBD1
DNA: TGTGCCAGTAGTATTGATATGGGACAGATATTTTATGGCTACACCTTC
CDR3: CASSIDMGQIFYGYTF

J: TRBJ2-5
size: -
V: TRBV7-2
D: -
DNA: TGTGCCAGCAGCTTAGCGCGGGGTCAAGAGACCCAGTACTTC
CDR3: CASSLARGQETQYF

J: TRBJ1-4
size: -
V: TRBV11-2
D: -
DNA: TGTGCCAGCAGTCGGAACAGGGAAAAACTGTTTTTT
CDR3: CASSRNREKLFF

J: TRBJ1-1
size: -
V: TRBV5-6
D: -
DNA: TGTGCCAGCAGCTTGGCCAATCGGGGGCCGAGGGCTGAAGCTTTCTTT
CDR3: CASSLANRGPRAEAFF

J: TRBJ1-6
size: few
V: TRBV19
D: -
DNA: TGTGCCAGTATGCGGGACGGTAATTCACCCCTCCACTTT
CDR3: CASMRDGNSPLHF

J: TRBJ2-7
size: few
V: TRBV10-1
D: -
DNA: TGCGCCAGCAGTGTGAGTCGCGAGGTGAAATCAGCGGGCCTCTACGAGCAGTACTTC
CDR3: CASSVSREVKSAGLYEQYF

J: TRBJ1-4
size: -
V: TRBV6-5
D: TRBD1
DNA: TGTGCCAGCAGTTTCGCCGGGACAGCGAATGAAAAACTGTTTTTT
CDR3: CASSFAGTANEKLFF

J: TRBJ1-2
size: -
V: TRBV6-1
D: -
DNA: TGTGCCAGCAGTCCCCGACAGGAACTCTATGGCTACACCTTC
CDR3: CASSPRQELYGYTF

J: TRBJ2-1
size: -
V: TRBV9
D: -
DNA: TGTGCCAGCAGCGTAGGAACTACCTACAATGAGCAGTTCTTC
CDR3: CASSVGTTYNEQFF

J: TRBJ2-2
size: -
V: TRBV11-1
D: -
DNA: TGTGCCAGCAGCGTCAGGACTGTCTCGAACACCGGGGAGCTGTTTTTT
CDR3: CASSVRTVSNTGELFF

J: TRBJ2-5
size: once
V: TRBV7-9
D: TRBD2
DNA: TGTGCCAGCAGCGCCCGGGGGGAGGAAGAGACCCAGTACTTC
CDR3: CASSARGEEETQYF

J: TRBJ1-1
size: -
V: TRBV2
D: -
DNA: TGTGCCAGCAGTCTTAGGCCGGAGACTGAAGCTTTCTTT
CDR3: CASSLRPETEAFF

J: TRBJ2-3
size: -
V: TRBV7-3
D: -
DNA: TGTGCCAGCAGCCCAGGGGCAGATACGCAGTATTTT
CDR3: CASSPGADTQYF

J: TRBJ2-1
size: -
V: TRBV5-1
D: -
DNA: TGCGCCAGCAGCTTAGGGGACAAACACAATGAGCAGTTCTTC
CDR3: CASSLGDKHNEQFF

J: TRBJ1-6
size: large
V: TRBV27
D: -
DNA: TGTGCCAGCAGTTTGGGACGGCTTAATTCACCCCTCCACTTT
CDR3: CASSLGRLNSPLHF

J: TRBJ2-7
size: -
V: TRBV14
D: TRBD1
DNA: TGTGCCAGCAGCCCGTTGGACAGGGCCTCCTACGAGCAGTACTTC
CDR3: CASSPLDRASYEQYF

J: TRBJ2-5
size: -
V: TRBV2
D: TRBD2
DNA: TGTGCCAGCACCCAGAACGGGCTAGCGGGGGCCCTTGAGACCCAGTACTTC
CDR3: CASTQNGLAGALETQYF